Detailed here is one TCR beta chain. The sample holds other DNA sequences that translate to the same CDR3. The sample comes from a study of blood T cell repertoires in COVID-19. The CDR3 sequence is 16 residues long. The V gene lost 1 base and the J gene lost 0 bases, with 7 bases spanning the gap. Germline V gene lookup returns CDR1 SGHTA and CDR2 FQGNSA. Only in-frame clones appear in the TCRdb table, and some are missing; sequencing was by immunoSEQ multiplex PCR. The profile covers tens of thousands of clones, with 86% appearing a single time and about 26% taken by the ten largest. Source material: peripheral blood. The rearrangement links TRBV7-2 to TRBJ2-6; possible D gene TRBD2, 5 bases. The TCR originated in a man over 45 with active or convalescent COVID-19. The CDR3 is CASSLEGVSGANVLTF. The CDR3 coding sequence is TGTGCCAGCAGCTTAGAGGGAGTCTCTGGGGCCAACGTCCTGACTTTC.